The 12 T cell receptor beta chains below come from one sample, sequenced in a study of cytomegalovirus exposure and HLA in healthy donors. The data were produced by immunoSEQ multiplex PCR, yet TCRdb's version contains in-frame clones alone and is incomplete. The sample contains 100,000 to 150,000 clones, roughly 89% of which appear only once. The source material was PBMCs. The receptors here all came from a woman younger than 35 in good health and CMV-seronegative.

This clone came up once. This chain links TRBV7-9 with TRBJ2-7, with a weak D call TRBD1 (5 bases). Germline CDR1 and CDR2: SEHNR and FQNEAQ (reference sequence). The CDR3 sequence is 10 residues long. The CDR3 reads CAYRPYEQYV. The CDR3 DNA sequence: TGTGCTTACAGGCCCTACGAGCAGTACGTC.

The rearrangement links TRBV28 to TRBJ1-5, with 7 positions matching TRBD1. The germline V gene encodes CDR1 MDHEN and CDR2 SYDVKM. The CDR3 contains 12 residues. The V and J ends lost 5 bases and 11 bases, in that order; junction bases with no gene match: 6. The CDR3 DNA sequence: TGTGCCAGCAGTCCCCCAGGGGGAGCCCAGCATTTT. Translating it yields CASSPPGGAQHF.

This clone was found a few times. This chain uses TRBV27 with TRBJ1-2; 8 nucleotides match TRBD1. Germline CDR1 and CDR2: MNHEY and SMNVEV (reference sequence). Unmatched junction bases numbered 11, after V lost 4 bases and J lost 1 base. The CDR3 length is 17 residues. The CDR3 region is CASSSLPTGGLNYGYTF. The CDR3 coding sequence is TGTGCCAGCAGTTCACTCCCAACAGGGGGACTTAACTATGGCTACACCTTC.

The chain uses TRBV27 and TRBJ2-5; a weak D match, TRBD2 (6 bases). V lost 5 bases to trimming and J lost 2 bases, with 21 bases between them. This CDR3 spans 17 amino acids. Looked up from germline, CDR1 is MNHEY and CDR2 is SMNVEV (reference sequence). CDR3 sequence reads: CASSPHDPGLVQETQYF. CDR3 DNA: TGTGCCAGCAGTCCCCATGACCCGGGACTCGTTCAAGAGACCCAGTACTTC.

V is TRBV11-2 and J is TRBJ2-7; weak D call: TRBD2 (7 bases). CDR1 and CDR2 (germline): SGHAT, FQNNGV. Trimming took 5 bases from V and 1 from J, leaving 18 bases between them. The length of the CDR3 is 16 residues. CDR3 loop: CASSPLNREGSYEQYF. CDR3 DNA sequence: TGTGCCAGCAGCCCCCTGAACAGGGAGGGGTCCTACGAGCAGTACTTC.

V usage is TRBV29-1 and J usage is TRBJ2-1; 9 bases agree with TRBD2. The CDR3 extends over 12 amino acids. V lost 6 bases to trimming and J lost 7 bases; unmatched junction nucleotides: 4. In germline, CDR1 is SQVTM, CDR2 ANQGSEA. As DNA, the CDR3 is TGCAGCGTGGAGGGACTAGCTAATGAGCAGTTCTTC. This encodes CSVEGLANEQFF.

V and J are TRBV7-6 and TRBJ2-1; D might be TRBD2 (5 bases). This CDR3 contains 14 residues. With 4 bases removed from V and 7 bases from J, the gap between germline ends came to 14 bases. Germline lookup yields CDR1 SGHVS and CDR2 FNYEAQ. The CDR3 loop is CASSSRGGPNEQFF. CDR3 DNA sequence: TGTGCCAGCAGCTCACGGGGTGGCCCGAATGAGCAGTTCTTC.

CDR3 sequence reads: CASSTGPPGYTF. As DNA, the CDR3 is TGTGCCAGCAGCACAGGGCCCCCCGGCTACACCTTC. The chain carries TRBV7-9 and TRBJ1-2, with D perhaps matching TRBD1 (6 bases). The CDR3 spans 12 residues. Germline V gives CDR1 SEHNR, CDR2 FQNEAQ (reference sequence). Trimming removed 5 bases at V and 8 bases at J, with 12 bases between.

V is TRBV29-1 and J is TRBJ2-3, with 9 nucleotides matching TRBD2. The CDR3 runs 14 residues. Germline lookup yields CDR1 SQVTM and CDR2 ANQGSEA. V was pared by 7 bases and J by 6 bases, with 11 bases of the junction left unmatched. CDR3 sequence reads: CSALAGPQGDTQYF. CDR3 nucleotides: TGCAGCGCACTAGCGGGTCCCCAAGGGGATACGCAGTATTTT.

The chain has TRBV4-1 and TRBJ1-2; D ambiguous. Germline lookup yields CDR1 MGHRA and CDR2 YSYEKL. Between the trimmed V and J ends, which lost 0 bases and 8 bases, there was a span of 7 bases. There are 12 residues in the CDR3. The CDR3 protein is CASSQDPMGYTF. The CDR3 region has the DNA TGCGCCAGCAGCCAAGATCCCATGGGCTACACCTTC.

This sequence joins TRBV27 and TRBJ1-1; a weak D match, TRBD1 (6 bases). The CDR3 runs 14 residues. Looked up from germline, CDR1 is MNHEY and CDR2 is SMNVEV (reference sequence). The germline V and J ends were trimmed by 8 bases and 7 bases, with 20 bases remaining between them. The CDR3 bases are TGTGCCAGCGCAGTCCTTACAGGGTCTAATGAAGCTTTCTTT. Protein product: CASAVLTGSNEAFF.

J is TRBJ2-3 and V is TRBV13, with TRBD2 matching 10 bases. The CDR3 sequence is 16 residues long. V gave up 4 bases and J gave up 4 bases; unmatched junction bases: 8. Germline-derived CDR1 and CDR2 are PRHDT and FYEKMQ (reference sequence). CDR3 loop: CASSSLGLASSDTQYF. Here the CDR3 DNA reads TGTGCCAGCAGCTCCCTGGGACTAGCGTCTTCAGATACGCAGTATTTT.